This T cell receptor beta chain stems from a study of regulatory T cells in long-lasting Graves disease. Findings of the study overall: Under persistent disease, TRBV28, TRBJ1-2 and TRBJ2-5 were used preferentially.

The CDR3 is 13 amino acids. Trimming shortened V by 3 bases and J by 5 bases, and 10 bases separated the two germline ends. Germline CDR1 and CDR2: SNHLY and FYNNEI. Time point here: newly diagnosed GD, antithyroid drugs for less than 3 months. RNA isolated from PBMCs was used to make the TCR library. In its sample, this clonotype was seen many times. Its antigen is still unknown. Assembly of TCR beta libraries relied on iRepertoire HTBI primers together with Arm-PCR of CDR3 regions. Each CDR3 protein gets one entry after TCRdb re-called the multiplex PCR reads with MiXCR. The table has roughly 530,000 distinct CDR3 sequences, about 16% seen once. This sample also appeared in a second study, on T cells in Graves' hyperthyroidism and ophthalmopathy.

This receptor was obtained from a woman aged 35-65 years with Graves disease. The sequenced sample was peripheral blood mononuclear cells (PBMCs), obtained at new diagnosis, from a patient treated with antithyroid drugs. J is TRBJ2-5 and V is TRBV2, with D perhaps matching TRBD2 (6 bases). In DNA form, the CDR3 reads TGTGCCAGCAGTGATCTGGAGGGGGAGACCCAGTACTTC. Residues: CASSDLEGETQYF.